Sequencing of this T cell receptor (beta chain) was carried out in a study of T cell repertoires in cytomegalovirus infection. Study findings and constraints: There were HLA-C-restricted CMV-specific TCR beta clonotypes dominating the ex vivo response.

From the reads, TCRdb called clonotypes with MiXCR, one entry per CDR3 protein. Here the sample spans some 110,000 distinct CDR3 sequences, over 9% being singletons. To note about this clonotype: The antigen remains undetermined.

CDR1 and CDR2 (germline): MNHEY, SVGAGI. The CDR3 extends over 14 amino acids. The junction had 8 bases not matched to a gene; V was cut back by 6 bases and J by 8 bases. The TCR was taken from a human donor in good health (CMV status not recorded). Some clones in this sample may be carry-over from other donors' samples. Sequences were obtained from PBMCs, sequenced either directly or after in vitro stimulation (not recorded which). The chain joins TRBV6-5 to TRBJ2-1; 9 bases align to TRBD2. In nucleotides, the CDR3 is TGTGCCAGCAGGGCAACTAGCGGGTTATATGAGCAGTTCTTC. Translation gives CASRATSGLYEQFF.